The 6 T cell receptor beta chains below come from one sample, sequenced in a study of cytomegalovirus exposure and HLA in healthy donors. The primer mix had 60 Vbeta and 13 Jbeta primers. TCRdb's copy holds only in-frame clones and misses some; the assay was immunoSEQ multiplex PCR. The sample carries under 150,000 clones, 84% recorded once. The sample consisted of PBMCs. The source is a boy aged 2 to 10 in good health and CMV-seronegative.

This clone was seen just once. The chain uses TRBV4-1 and TRBJ1-1, with TRBD1 identical over 10 bases. The germline gives CDR1 MGHRA, CDR2 YSYEKL. V was clipped by 3 bases and J by 5 bases; unmatched bases: 12. CDR3 length: 17 amino acids. CDR3 sequence (DNA): TGCGCCAGCAGCCACAAGTTTTGGGACAGGGGTCGAACTGAAGCTTTCTTT. Encoded protein: CASSHKFWDRGRTEAFF.

The rearrangement joins TRBV4-1 to TRBJ2-3, with D possibly TRBD2 on 5 matching bases. Deletions cut 5 bases from V and 2 bases from J, with 17 bases between. From germline, CDR1 is MGHRA and CDR2 YSYEKL. This CDR3 comprises 16 residues. The CDR3 region is CASSVKGVRSTDTQYF. In DNA form, the CDR3 reads TGCGCCAGCAGCGTAAAGGGAGTCCGATCCACAGATACGCAGTATTTT.

V and J are TRBV9 and TRBJ2-2; D may be TRBD1 (6 bases). The CDR3 length is 16 residues. V was shortened by 0 bases and J by 5 bases, with 14 bases between the two germline ends. The germline CDR1 and CDR2 sequences are SGDLS and YYNGEE. DNA for the CDR3: TGTGCCAGCAGCGTAGTACCGACAGGTGAAACCGGGGAGCTGTTTTTT. The encoded protein is CASSVVPTGETGELFF.

The gene calls are TRBV19 and TRBJ2-3, with TRBD1 identical over 7 bases. The V segment lost 5 bases and the J segment 3 bases; nucleotides outside the gene matches: 11. The germline CDR1 and CDR2 sequences are LNHDA and SQIVND (reference sequence). The CDR3 totals 16 residues. The CDR3 DNA follows: TGTGCCAGTAGTCCGGGGAACAGGGGCTTGACAGATACGCAGTATTTT. It specifies CASSPGNRGLTDTQYF.

This chain connects TRBV2 to TRBJ1-2; 7 positions agree with TRBD1. Germline values: CDR1 SNHLY, CDR2 FYNNEI. The CDR3 is 14 residues long. The V gene end was trimmed by 6 bases and the J gene end by 4 bases; junction bases not matched to a gene: 8. The DNA for the CDR3 is TGTGCCAGCAGCGGACAGGACGTTCTCTATGGCTACACCTTC. Translating it yields CASSGQDVLYGYTF.

V gene TRBV6-1 combines with J gene TRBJ2-2, with 7 positions matching TRBD2. There are 15 residues in the CDR3. The germline CDR1 and CDR2 sequences are MNHNS and SASEGT. Germline trimming cut 4 bases from V and 1 base from J; bases unmatched to any gene: 3. The CDR3 sequence is CASSAASGNTGELFF. CDR3 coding DNA: TGTGCCAGCAGTGCGGCTAGCGGGAACACCGGGGAGCTGTTTTTT.